The 21 T cell receptor beta chains in this list originate from one sample, sequenced in a study of human T cells and chemical hapten exposure. Via MiXCR, TCRdb re-called the RACE reads, giving one row per CDR3 protein. Of about 71,000 distinct CDR3 sequences in the sample, around 10% are singletons; the top ten hold 3.3%. Time point denoted: patch test 1, 2 weeks after DPC sensitization. As to treatment: therapeutic diphenylcyclopropenone sensitization with weekly scalp DPC. The material sequenced was whole blood, taken in connection with sensitization to the hapten diphenylcyclopropenone (DPC). The receptor set was obtained from a woman aged 40 to 50 with alopecia areata. Some clones in this sample may be carry-over from other donors' samples.

The V call is TRBV7-9, the J call TRBJ2-5, with 8 nucleotides matching TRBD2. Germline values: CDR1 SEHNR, CDR2 FQNEAQ (reference sequence). The CDR3 consists of 15 residues. V lost 4 bases, J lost 5 bases, and 9 bases stayed unmatched. CDR3 nucleotides: TGTGCCAGCAGCTACCCGGGACTAGTCATTGAGACCCAGTACTTC. Translated: CASSYPGLVIETQYF. The complete variable domain, with remaining parts taken from reference TRBV7-9 and TRBJ2-5, reads DTGVSQNPRHKITKRGQNVTFRCDPISEHNRLYWYRQTLGQGPEFLTYFQNEAQLEKSRLLSDRFSAERPKGSFSTLEIQRTEQGDSAMYLCASSYPGLVIETQYFGPGTRLLVL.

This clonotype was counted ten times or more. The chain couples TRBV4-3 to TRBJ2-1; weak D call: TRBD2 (5 bases). V was trimmed by 5 bases and J by 0 bases, leaving 14 bases between them. The CDR3 contains 16 residues. From germline, CDR1 is LGHNA and CDR2 YSLEER. CDR3 residues: CASSSELGSSYNEQFF. In DNA form, the CDR3 reads TGCGCCAGCAGCTCGGAATTAGGGAGCTCCTACAATGAGCAGTTCTTC.

This chain uses TRBV7-9 with TRBJ1-1; D remains unclear. Trimming removed 2 bases at V and 4 bases at J, with 8 bases between. The CDR3 consists of 13 residues. Germline CDR1 and CDR2: SEHNR and FQNEAQ (reference sequence). The CDR3, as DNA: TGTGCCAGCAGCTTAAACCAGGCCACTGAAGCTTTCTTT. Translation gives CASSLNQATEAFF. The full variable domain, in which reference TRBV7-9 and TRBJ1-1 provide the parts outside the CDR3, is DTGVSQNPRHKITKRGQNVTFRCDPISEHNRLYWYRQTLGQGPEFLTYFQNEAQLEKSRLLSDRFSAERPKGSFSTLEIQRTEQGDSAMYLCASSLNQATEAFFGQGTRLTVV.

This clonotype showed up many times. This rearrangement joins TRBV9 to TRBJ1-4, with 9 nucleotides matching TRBD1. The CDR3 totals 15 residues. V lost 0 bases, J lost 6 bases, and 3 bases stayed unmatched. CDR1 and CDR2 from the germline V gene are SGDLS and YYNGEE. The CDR3 is CASSVGTGAYEKLFF. In DNA form, the CDR3 reads TGTGCCAGCAGCGTAGGGACAGGGGCCTATGAAAAACTGTTTTTT.

As for this clonotype: Since a much larger clone is just one base distant, this may be a read error. The J gene is TRBJ1-5, the V gene TRBV6-6; 7 nucleotides line up with TRBD1. The length of the CDR3 is 17 residues. Germline CDR1 reads MNHNY; CDR2 reads SVGAGI (reference sequence). J gave up 6 bases and V 8 bases, and 19 bases lay outside the gene matches. DNA of the CDR3: TGTGCCAGCGGTCCCACGACACAGGGGAGGTTAAGTCAGCCCCAGCATTTT. Its translation: CASGPTTQGRLSQPQHF.

This clonotype appeared many times. The genes are TRBV2 and TRBJ1-1; D may be TRBD1 (5 bases). The CDR3 contains 12 residues. Germline CDR1 reads SNHLY; CDR2 reads FYNNEI. V dropped 4 bases and J dropped 10 bases, with 13 bases sitting between them. This CDR3 is CASSALGATAFF. The CDR3 nucleotides are TGTGCCAGCAGTGCGTTAGGGGCGACAGCTTTCTTT.

This clonotype was seen many times. At one of its ends the junction is not consistent with the germline gene, which may arise from a read error. The chain employs TRBV10-3 and TRBJ1-6, with a weak D call TRBD1 (6 bases). Germline V gives CDR1 ENHRY, CDR2 SYGVKD. This CDR3 spans 15 amino acids. The CDR3, as DNA: TGTGCCATCATTGAGGGGGATTCCTATAATTCACCCCTCCACTTT. Its protein product is CAIIEGDSYNSPLHF.

This clonotype came up many times. V usage is TRBV5-1 and J usage is TRBJ2-7; D uncertain. This CDR3 spans 12 amino acids. V was clipped by 2 bases and J by 3 bases, with 6 bases between them. Germline lookup yields CDR1 SGHRS and CDR2 YFSETQ. In DNA, the CDR3 is TGCGCCAGCAGCTTAGGCTTCTACGAGCAGTACTTC. It is translated as CASSLGFYEQYF. Using reference TRBV5-1 and TRBJ2-7 for the parts outside the CDR3, the full variable domain is KAGVTQTPRYLIKTRGQQVTLSCSPISGHRSVSWYQQTPGQGLQFLFEYFSETQRNKGNFPGRFSGRQFSNSRSEMNVSTLELGDSALYLCASSLGFYEQYFGPGTRLTVT.

This clonotype was detected many times. This chain connects TRBV7-8 to TRBJ2-3; D is undetermined. The CDR3 is 11 residues long. V shed 4 bases and J shed 11 bases, with 10 bases lying between them. The germline V gene has CDR1 SGHVS and CDR2 FQNEAQ. The CDR3 nucleotides read TGTGCCAGCAGCTCCTTCTGGGGGCAGTATTTT. It is translated as CASSSFWGQYF.

This chain links TRBV28 with TRBJ2-7; 9 nucleotides line up with TRBD1. V was clipped by 10 bases and J by 2 bases; unmatched bases: 6. Per the germline V gene, CDR1 is MDHEN and CDR2 is SYDVKM. CDR3 length equals 13 residues. CDR3 amino acids: CATLDRGTYEQYF. DNA for the CDR3: TGTGCCACCCTGGACAGGGGCACCTACGAGCAGTACTTC.

This clonotype was seen at least ten times. The chain couples TRBV4-1 to TRBJ2-3; 8 bases match TRBD2. The CDR3 sequence is 15 residues long. Germline V gene data show CDR1 as MGHRA and CDR2 as YSYEKL. V dropped 4 bases and J dropped 1; count of bases not matched to a gene: 4. The CDR3 sequence: CASSLAAGGTDTQYF. CDR3 DNA sequence: TGCGCCAGCAGCCTTGCAGCGGGGGGCACAGATACGCAGTATTTT.

This clonotype was seen a handful of times. The genes are TRBV6-2 or TRBV6-3 and TRBJ2-1, with TRBD2 matching 8 bases. Per the germline V gene, CDR1 is MNHEY and CDR2 is SVGEGT. Unmatched junction bases numbered 6, after V lost 2 bases and J lost 9 bases. The CDR3 is 14 residues long. CDR3 protein: CASSYAGLGGEQFF. The DNA for the CDR3 is TGTGCCAGCAGTTACGCGGGACTAGGGGGTGAGCAGTTCTTC.

This clonotype was counted at least ten times. This chain joins TRBV28 and TRBJ2-5, with 13 bases lining up with TRBD2. The CDR3 loop spans 14 amino acids. The V segment lost 10 bases and the J segment 1 base; nucleotides outside the gene matches: 3. Germline V gene data show CDR1 as MDHEN and CDR2 as SYDVKM. As DNA, the CDR3 is TGTGCCACCGGACTAGCGGGGGCCCAAGAGACCCAGTACTTC. Residues: CATGLAGAQETQYF.

In this sample, this clonotype turned up many times. The gene calls are TRBV2 and TRBJ1-1; D is perhaps TRBD1 (5 bases). This CDR3 region has 11 residues. The ends were cut back, 7 bases at V and 13 bases at J, with 16 bases in the middle. Germline V lookup: CDR1 SNHLY, CDR2 FYNNEI. DNA for the CDR3: TGTGCCAGCATTTTACTAGACGGGGGTTTCTTT. This gives the protein CASILLDGGFF.

The sample holds many counts of this clonotype. The chain combines TRBV27 with TRBJ2-7; no clear D gene. Germline CDR1 is MNHEY and CDR2 is SMNVEV (reference sequence). CDR3 length: 13 amino acids. The germline V and J ends were trimmed by 6 bases and 3 bases, with 12 bases remaining between them. The CDR3 DNA reads TGTGCCAGCAGCCAGACGCTTGGCTACGAGCAGTACTTC. Its translation is CASSQTLGYEQYF.

The table lists this clonotype with a few counts. The V call is TRBV7-9, the J call TRBJ2-1; possibly TRBD1 for D (6 bases). V lost 2 bases and J lost 8, with 13 bases in between. The CDR3 sequence is 14 residues long. Germline lookup yields CDR1 SEHNR and CDR2 FQNEAQ (reference sequence). As DNA, the CDR3 is TGTGCCAGCAGCTTATCAGGGGCCGTCGATGAGCAGTTCTTC. It specifies CASSLSGAVDEQFF.

About this clonotype itself: One end of the junction does not line up with germline, which may come from a read error. This chain joins TRBV7-7 and TRBJ2-3; 16 bases are shared with TRBD2. This CDR3 has 16 residues. Per germline, CDR1 SSHAT and CDR2 FNYEAQ (reference sequence). The CDR3 here is CASSPGLAGGLDTQYF. The CDR3 nucleotides are TGTGCTAGCAGCCCGGGACTAGCGGGGGGGCTGGATACGCAGTATTTT.

This clonotype was seen ten or more times. The chain links TRBV10-3 to TRBJ1-2; D is undetermined. The length of the CDR3 is 15 residues. Per the germline V gene, CDR1 is ENHRY and CDR2 is SYGVKD. Trimming removed 3 bases at V and 8 bases at J, with 19 bases between. This chain's CDR3 is CAISEPTDTLGGYTF. DNA of the CDR3: TGTGCCATCAGTGAACCTACTGACACTCTCGGGGGCTACACCTTC.

This clonotype appeared many times. V and J are TRBV5-1 and TRBJ2-1, with a weak D call TRBD1 (5 bases). The CDR3 spans 14 residues. Germline CDR1 reads SGHRS; CDR2 reads YFSETQ. V was shortened by 0 bases and J by 3 bases, with 7 bases between the two germline ends. DNA for the CDR3: TGCGCCAGCAGCTTGGAACAGGACTACAATGAGCAGTTCTTC. As protein: CASSLEQDYNEQFF.

This clonotype showed up many times. This rearrangement joins TRBV7-2 to TRBJ1-5; 7 nucleotides line up with TRBD1. This CDR3 region has 13 residues. The trim removed 4 bases at V and 7 bases at J, leaving 4 bases unmatched. Germline V CDR1 and CDR2: SGHTA, FQGNSA. CDR3 protein: CASSYRGHQPQHF. In nucleotides, the CDR3 is TGTGCCAGCAGCTACAGGGGCCACCAGCCCCAGCATTTT.

The genes are TRBV19 and TRBJ2-1; 13 nucleotides match TRBD2. Germline trimming cut 2 bases from V and 3 bases from J; bases unmatched to any gene: 1. CDR1 is LNHDA, CDR2 SQIVND, per germline (reference sequence). The CDR3 totals 16 residues. CDR3 protein: CASSITSGGGYNEQFF. CDR3 nucleotide sequence: TGTGCCAGTAGTATAACTAGCGGGGGGGGCTACAATGAGCAGTTCTTC.